The present T cell receptor (beta chain) was sequenced within a study of T cells after yellow fever vaccination. A process of 5'RACE template switching, which added a universal primer site and UMIs, was used to make TCR cDNA. TCRdb redid the calling of the 5' RACE reads with MiXCR, one entry per CDR3 protein. The data contain roughly 140,000 distinct CDR3 sequences, 7.7% of them singletons. This clonotype has ten or more counts. After removal of 6 bases from V and 7 bases from J, the junction contained 8 bases not matched to a gene. CDR3 length: 14 residues. V is TRBV12-3 or TRBV12-4 and J is TRBJ1-4; 7 nucleotides align to TRBD1. The sequence derives from a man younger than 45 who received the YFV17D yellow fever vaccine. Here the sequenced sample was CD4+ T cells sorted from PBMCs, taken 5 days after the yellow fever booster vaccination. The CDR3 spells CASRRTGEGEKLFF. The CDR3 nucleotides are TGTGCCAGCAGACGGACAGGAGAGGGTGAAAAACTGTTTTTT.